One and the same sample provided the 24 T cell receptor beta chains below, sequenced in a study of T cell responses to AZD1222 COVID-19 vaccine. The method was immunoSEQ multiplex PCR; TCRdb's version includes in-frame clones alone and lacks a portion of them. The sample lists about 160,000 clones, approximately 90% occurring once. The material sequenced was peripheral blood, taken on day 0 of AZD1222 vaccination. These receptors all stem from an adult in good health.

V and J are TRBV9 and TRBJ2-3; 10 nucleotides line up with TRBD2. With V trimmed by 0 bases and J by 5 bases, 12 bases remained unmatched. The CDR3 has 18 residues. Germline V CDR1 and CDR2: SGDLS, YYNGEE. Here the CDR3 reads CASSVDSGSGGFGDTQYF. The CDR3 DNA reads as TGTGCCAGCAGCGTAGATAGTGGTAGCGGGGGGTTCGGAGATACGCAGTATTTT. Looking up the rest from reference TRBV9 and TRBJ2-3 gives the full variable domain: DSGVTQTPKHLITATGQRVTLRCSPRSGDLSVYWYQQSLDQGLQFLIQYYNGEERAKGNILERFSAQQFPDLHSELNLSSLELGDSALYFCASSVDSGSGGFGDTQYFGPGTRLTVL.

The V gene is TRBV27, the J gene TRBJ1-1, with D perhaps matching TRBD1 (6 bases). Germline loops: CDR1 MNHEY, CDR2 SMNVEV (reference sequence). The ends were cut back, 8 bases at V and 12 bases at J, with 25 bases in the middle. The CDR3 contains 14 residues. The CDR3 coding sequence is TGTGCCAGCGGTGGGCTGTCCCGGGGGCTCAGAACTTTCTTT. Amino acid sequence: CASGGLSRGLRTFF.

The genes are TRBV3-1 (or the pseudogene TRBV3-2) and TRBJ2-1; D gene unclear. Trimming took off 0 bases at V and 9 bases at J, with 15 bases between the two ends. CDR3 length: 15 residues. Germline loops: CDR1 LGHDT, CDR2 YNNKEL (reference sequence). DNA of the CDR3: TGTGCCAGCAGCCAAGAGGTACTTCTAGGCGGTGAGCAGTTCTTC. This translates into CASSQEVLLGGEQFF.

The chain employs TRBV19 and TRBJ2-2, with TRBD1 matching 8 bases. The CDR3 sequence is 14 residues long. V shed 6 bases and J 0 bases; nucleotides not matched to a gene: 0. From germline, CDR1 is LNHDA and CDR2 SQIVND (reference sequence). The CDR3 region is CASRQGANTGELFF. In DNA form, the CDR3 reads TGTGCCAGTAGACAGGGGGCGAACACCGGGGAGCTGTTTTTT.

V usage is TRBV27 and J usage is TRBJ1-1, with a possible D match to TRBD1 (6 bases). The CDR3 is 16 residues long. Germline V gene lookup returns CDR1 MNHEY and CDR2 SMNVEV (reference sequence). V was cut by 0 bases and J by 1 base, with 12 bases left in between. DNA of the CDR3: TGTGCCAGCAGTTTATCAAGGACAGTAGGGAACACTGAAGCTTTCTTT. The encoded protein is CASSLSRTVGNTEAFF.

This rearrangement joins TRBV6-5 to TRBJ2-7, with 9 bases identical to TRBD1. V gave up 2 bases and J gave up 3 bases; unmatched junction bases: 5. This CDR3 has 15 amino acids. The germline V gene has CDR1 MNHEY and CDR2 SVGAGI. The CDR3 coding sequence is TGTGCCAGCAGTTACGGGACAGGGCGGGTCTACGAGCAGTACTTC. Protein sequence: CASSYGTGRVYEQYF.

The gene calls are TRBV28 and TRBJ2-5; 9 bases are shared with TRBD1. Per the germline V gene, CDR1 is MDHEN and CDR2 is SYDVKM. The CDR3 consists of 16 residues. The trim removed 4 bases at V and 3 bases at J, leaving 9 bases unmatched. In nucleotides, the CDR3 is TGTGCCAGCAGTTCATCGTCCCGGGACAGGGAAGAGACCCAGTACTTC. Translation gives CASSSSSRDREETQYF. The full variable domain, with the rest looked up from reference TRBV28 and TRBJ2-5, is DVKVTQSSRYLVKRTGEKVFLECVQDMDHENMFWYRQDPGLGLRLIYFSYDVKMKEKGDIPEGYSVSREKKERFSLILESASTNQTSMYLCASSSSSRDREETQYFGPGTRLLVL.

Here the CDR3 reads CASNTNPSGYGELFF. As DNA, the CDR3 is TGTGCCAGCAATACCAACCCTAGCGGATATGGGGAGCTGTTTTTT. V is TRBV6-5 and J is TRBJ2-2, with 7 positions matching TRBD2. V trimming: 7 bases; J trimming: 8 bases; junction bases outside the gene matches: 13. The CDR3 consists of 15 residues. Germline lookup yields CDR1 MNHEY and CDR2 SVGAGI.

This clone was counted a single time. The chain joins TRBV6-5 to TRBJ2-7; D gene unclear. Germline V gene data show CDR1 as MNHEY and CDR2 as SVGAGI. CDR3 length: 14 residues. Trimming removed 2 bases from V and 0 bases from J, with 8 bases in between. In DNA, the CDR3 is TGTGCCAGCAGTTACAGACAAAGCTCCTACGAGCAGTACGTC. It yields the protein CASSYRQSSYEQYV.

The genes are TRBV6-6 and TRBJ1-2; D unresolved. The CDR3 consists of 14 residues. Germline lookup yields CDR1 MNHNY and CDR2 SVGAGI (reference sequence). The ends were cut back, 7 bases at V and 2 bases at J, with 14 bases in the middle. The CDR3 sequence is CASMASGENYGYTF. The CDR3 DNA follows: TGTGCCAGCATGGCCTCCGGGGAGAACTATGGCTACACCTTC.

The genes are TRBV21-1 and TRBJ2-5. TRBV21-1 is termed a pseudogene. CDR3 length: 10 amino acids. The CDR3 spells CARGERVEDF. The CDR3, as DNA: TGTGCCAGGGGCGAGCGTGTCGAGGACTTC.

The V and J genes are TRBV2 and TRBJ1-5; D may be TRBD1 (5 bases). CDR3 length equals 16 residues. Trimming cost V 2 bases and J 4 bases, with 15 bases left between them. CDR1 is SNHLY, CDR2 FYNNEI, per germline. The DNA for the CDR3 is TGTGCCAGCAGTGAATCGTCGGCAGGGCCGAATCAGCCCCAGCATTTT. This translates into CASSESSAGPNQPQHF.

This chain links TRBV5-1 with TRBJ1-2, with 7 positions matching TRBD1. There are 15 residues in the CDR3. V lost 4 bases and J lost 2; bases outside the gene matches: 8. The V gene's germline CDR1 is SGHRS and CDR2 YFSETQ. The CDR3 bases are TGCGCCAGCAGCATGCAACCGGGACAGAACTATGGCTACACCTTC. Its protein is CASSMQPGQNYGYTF.

CDR3 coding DNA: TGTGCCAGCTCTAGAACGATGGGTGCTTCTAGCGGGGGGGCCATTTTTCTCTCCACAGATACGCAGTATTTT. Protein product: CASSRTMGASSGGAIFLSTDTQYF. The chain combines TRBV21-1 with TRBJ2-3; TRBD2, the D gene given by the table, was not confirmed from the DNA. TRBV21-1 is described as a pseudogene. The CDR3 covers 24 residues.

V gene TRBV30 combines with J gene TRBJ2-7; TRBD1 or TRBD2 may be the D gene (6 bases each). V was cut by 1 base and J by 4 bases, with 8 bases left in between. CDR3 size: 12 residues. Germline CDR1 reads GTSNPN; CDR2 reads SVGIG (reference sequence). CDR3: CAWSAGAYEQYF. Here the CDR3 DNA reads TGTGCCTGGAGTGCGGGGGCTTACGAGCAGTACTTC.

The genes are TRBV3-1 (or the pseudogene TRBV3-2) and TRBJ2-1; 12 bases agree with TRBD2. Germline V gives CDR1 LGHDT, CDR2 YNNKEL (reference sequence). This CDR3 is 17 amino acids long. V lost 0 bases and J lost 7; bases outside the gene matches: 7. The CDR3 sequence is CASSQDGTSGGTNEQFF. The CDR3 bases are TGTGCCAGCAGCCAAGACGGAACTAGCGGGGGGACTAATGAGCAGTTCTTC.

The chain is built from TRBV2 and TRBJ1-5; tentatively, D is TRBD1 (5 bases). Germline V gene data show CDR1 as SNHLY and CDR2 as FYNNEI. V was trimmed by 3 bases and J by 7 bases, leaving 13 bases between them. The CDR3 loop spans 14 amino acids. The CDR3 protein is CASSETVSLQPQHF. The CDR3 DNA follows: TGTGCCAGCAGTGAGACAGTTTCGTTACAGCCCCAGCATTTT.

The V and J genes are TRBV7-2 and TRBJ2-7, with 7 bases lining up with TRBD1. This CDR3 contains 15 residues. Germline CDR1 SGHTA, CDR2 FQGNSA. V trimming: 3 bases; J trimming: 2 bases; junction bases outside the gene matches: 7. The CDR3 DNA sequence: TGTGCCAGCAGCTTTCGAGGGGGCCGCACCTACGAGCAGTACTTC. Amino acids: CASSFRGGRTYEQYF.

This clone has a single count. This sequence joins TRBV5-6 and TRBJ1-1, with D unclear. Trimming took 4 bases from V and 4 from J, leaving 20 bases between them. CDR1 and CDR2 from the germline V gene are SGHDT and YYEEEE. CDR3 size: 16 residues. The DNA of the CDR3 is TGTGCCAGCAGCAATCGGGCAGGTGCGTACGGCACTGAAGCTTTCTTT. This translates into CASSNRAGAYGTEAFF.

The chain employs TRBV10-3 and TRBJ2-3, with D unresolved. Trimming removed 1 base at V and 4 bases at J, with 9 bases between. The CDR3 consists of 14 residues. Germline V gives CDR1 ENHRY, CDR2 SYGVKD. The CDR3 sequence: CAISEYVESDTQYF. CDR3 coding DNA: TGTGCCATCAGTGAGTATGTAGAATCAGATACGCAGTATTTT.

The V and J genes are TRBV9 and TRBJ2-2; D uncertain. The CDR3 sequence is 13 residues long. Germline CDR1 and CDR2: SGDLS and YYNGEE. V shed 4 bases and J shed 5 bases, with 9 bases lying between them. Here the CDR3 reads CASSPTLTGELFF. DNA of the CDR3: TGTGCCAGCAGCCCCACCCTGACCGGGGAGCTGTTTTTT.

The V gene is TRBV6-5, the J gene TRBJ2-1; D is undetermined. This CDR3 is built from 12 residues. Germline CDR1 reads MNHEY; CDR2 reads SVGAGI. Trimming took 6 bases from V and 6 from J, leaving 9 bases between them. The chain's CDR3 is CASRLRANEQFF. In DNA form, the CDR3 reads TGTGCCAGCAGACTCCGGGCCAATGAGCAGTTCTTC.

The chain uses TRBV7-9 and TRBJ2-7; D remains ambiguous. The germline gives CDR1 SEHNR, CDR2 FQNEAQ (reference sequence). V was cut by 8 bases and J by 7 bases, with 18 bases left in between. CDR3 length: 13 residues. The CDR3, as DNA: TGTGCCAGCTCCTCCGACGCAGGACGGGAGCAGTACTTC. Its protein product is CASSSDAGREQYF.

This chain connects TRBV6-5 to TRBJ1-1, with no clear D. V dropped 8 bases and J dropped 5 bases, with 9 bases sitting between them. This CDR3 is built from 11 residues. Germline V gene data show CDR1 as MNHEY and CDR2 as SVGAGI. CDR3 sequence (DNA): TGTGCCAGCCTAAAGTTTACTGAAGCTTTCTTT. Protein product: CASLKFTEAFF.